The clone carrying this T cell receptor (beta chain) came up a few times. The antigen remains unidentified. Germline V gene lookup returns CDR1 MNHEY and CDR2 SVGAGI. This CDR3 contains 16 residues. Trimming left V 9 bases short and J 1 base short, with 21 bases between. A 5'RACE reaction primed in the constant segment made cDNA libraries of TCR alpha and TCR beta, and these carried sample barcodes and UMIs. One entry per CDR3 protein results from TCRdb running MiXCR on the 5' RACE reads. The sample includes a few hundred thousand distinct CDR3 sequences, roughly 20% of them seen just once. The sample is drawn from a study of T-cell memory formation after mild COVID-19. Study-level background: Clusters of TCRs were largely donor specific. Whole-study findings and limits: Contracting CD4+ clones sat mainly in CM and EM; CD8+ in EMRA. Cross-reactive memory seemingly joined, as some responding clones were found in pre-infection memory.

This receptor was obtained from an adult woman who had mild COVID-19 (a few samples of this study predate the infection). Cell type and time point are not known. The specimen was PBMCs or a T cell subset sorted from them (not recorded which). The rearrangement links TRBV6-5 to TRBJ2-5; the D gene is possibly TRBD1 (6 bases). The CDR3 is CASTRAARGPQETQYF. CDR3 DNA: TGTGCCAGTACCCGGGCCGCCAGGGGCCCCCAAGAGACCCAGTACTTC.